Given below is one T cell receptor beta chain in context. Its antigen remains unknown. The sample comes from a study of CD8+ T cells in alopecia areata. Once RNA had been extracted, it was reverse transcribed into cDNA to act as the sequencing template. Clones were read by immunoSEQ multiplex PCR, and TCRdb kept only the in-frame ones, dropping some. The sample gives over 100,000 clones, 53% of which show up once; about 0.5% is in the top ten. CDR3 size: 16 residues. The V gene's germline CDR1 is MNHNS and CDR2 SASEGT. V lost 2 bases, J lost 7 bases, and 15 bases lay in between. Study observations and caveats: More clonal than normal scalp was lesional scalp, particularly alopecia totalis/universalis.

Treatment meaning: oral pan-JAK inhibitor, 5-10 mg twice daily. Sequencing used CD4+ T cells sorted from blood, obtained at week 4, from a patient treated with tofacitinib. The genes are TRBV6-1 and TRBJ1-6; D gene unclear. The receptor comes from a human donor with alopecia areata. CDR3 sequence: CASSENVSKLNSPLHF. The CDR3, as DNA: TGTGCCAGCAGTGAAAATGTTTCCAAACTAAATTCACCCCTCCACTTT.